These 27 T cell receptor beta chains were sequenced from one sample in a study of T-cell memory formation after mild COVID-19. One entry per CDR3 protein, called by TCRdb with MiXCR from the 5' RACE reads. The profile shows 200,000 or so distinct CDR3 sequences, around 9.1% of them singletons. The specimen was PBMCs or a T cell subset sorted from them (not recorded which). All receptors come from a man between 18 and 29 years old who had mild COVID-19 (a few samples of this study predate the infection). Cell type and time point are not known.

This clonotype turned up a few times. This chain uses TRBV5-1 with TRBJ1-3; D unclear. CDR1 and CDR2 (germline): SGHRS, YFSETQ. The V end was cut by 0 bases, the J end by 0 bases, with 7 bases between. CDR3 length: 15 amino acids. In nucleotides, the CDR3 is TGCGCCAGCAGCTTGGACACAACCTCTGGAAACACCATATATTTT. It specifies CASSLDTTSGNTIYF.

The V and J genes are TRBV2 and TRBJ2-2; no reliable D call. This CDR3 is built from 12 residues. The germline V and J ends were trimmed by 6 bases and 5 bases, with 7 bases remaining between them. From germline, CDR1 is SNHLY and CDR2 FYNNEI. DNA for the CDR3: TGTGCCAGCAGCCAAGAAACCGGGGAGCTGTTTTTT. This gives the protein CASSQETGELFF.

This clonotype was seen only a few times. The CDR3 sequence: CASSQAGGNDQPQHF. DNA of the CDR3: TGTGCCAGCAGCCAAGCAGGGGGGAACGATCAGCCCCAGCATTTT. The genes are TRBV4-2 and TRBJ1-5, with 7 bases identical to TRBD1. Looked up from germline, CDR1 is LGHNA and CDR2 is YNFKEQ. The CDR3 has 15 amino acids. V dropped 1 base and J dropped 5; count of bases not matched to a gene: 5.

J is TRBJ2-5 and V is TRBV27; D uncertain. Germline V gene data show CDR1 as MNHEY and CDR2 as SMNVEV (reference sequence). V was pared by 0 bases and J by 7 bases, with 12 bases between. The CDR3 sequence is 14 residues long. The DNA of the CDR3 is TGTGCCAGCAGTTTATCTCTCCCTCCAGGGACCCAGTACTTC. Protein sequence: CASSLSLPPGTQYF.

The sample holds a few counts of this clonotype. The chain employs TRBV2 and TRBJ2-2, with D tentatively TRBD1 (5 bases). The CDR3 covers 15 residues. The germline CDR1 and CDR2 sequences are SNHLY and FYNNEI. V lost 2 bases, J lost 3 bases, and 10 bases lay in between. As DNA, the CDR3 is TGTGCCAGCAGTGAAAGTGGCAGGGACACCGGGGAGCTGTTTTTT. It yields the protein CASSESGRDTGELFF.

This clonotype appeared a few times. This chain uses TRBV12-3 or TRBV12-4 with TRBJ1-6; D gene unclear. V lost 7 bases, J lost 6 bases, and 13 bases lay in between. This CDR3 has 14 residues. The CDR3 DNA is TGTGCCAGCAAACGGGAGGGATTTAATTCACCCCTCCACTTT. This encodes CASKREGFNSPLHF.

This clonotype was counted a few times. J is TRBJ2-1 and V is TRBV7-3; 11 nucleotides agree with TRBD2. Germline V lookup: CDR1 SGHTA, CDR2 FQGTGA. With V trimmed by 5 bases and J by 5 bases, 5 bases remained unmatched. CDR3 size: 15 residues. CDR3 nucleotide sequence: TGTGCCAGCAGCAGGACTAGCGGGTGGGACAATGAGCAGTTCTTC. Translation: CASSRTSGWDNEQFF.

This clonotype appeared many times. This chain uses TRBV12-3 or TRBV12-4 with TRBJ1-1; D is perhaps TRBD1 (5 bases). The CDR3 extends over 14 amino acids. Trimming cost V 2 bases and J 7 bases, with 14 bases left between them. The DNA of the CDR3 is TGTGCCAGCAGTTTAACCCCCAGGGTGGTTGAAGCTTTCTTT. This translates into CASSLTPRVVEAFF.

CDR3 sequence: CASSLGGGWEDTQYF. As DNA, the CDR3 is TGTGCCAGCAGTTTAGGAGGGGGCTGGGAAGATACGCAGTATTTT. The rearrangement uses TRBV12-3 or TRBV12-4 and TRBJ2-3; 7 bases align to TRBD1. The CDR3 is 15 residues long. The J segment lost 5 bases and the V segment lost 1 base, leaving 6 bases of the junction unmatched.

The chain carries TRBV9 and TRBJ1-1; 9 bases line up with TRBD1. J lost 3 bases, V lost 3 bases, and 3 bases had no gene match. The CDR3 totals 14 residues. Germline V gene data show CDR1 as SGDLS and CDR2 as YYNGEE. DNA for the CDR3: TGTGCCAGCAGCGAACAGGGGGCGTACACTGAAGCTTTCTTT. Its protein is CASSEQGAYTEAFF.

This clonotype came up many times. The J gene is TRBJ2-1, the V gene TRBV7-2; D possibly matches TRBD1 or TRBD2 (5 bases each). Germline CDR1 reads SGHTA; CDR2 reads FQGNSA. V was clipped by 5 bases and J by 7 bases, with 21 bases between them. The CDR3 loop spans 16 amino acids. The CDR3 bases are TGTGCCAGCAGCCGCAGAACAGGACTTACTTCGAATGAGCAGTTCTTC. It specifies CASSRRTGLTSNEQFF.

This clonotype was found a few times. The V call is TRBV2, the J call TRBJ2-2; 7 nucleotides match TRBD1. Germline V gene sequence: CDR1 SNHLY, CDR2 FYNNEI. CDR3 size: 15 residues. The V segment lost 4 bases and the J segment 4 bases; nucleotides outside the gene matches: 6. The CDR3 sequence is CASSGQGAITGELFF. CDR3 DNA: TGTGCCAGCAGTGGACAGGGCGCGATCACCGGGGAGCTGTTTTTT.

The rearrangement uses TRBV5-1 and TRBJ2-1, with 14 bases that match TRBD2. This CDR3 contains 17 residues. The junction had 6 bases not matched to a gene; V was cut back by 5 bases and J by 2 bases. The germline V gene has CDR1 SGHRS and CDR2 YFSETQ. The CDR3 loop reads CASSWGLAGEAYNEQFF. In DNA, the CDR3 is TGCGCCAGCAGTTGGGGACTAGCGGGGGAGGCCTACAATGAGCAGTTCTTC.

The chain combines TRBV20-1 with TRBJ2-5; 10 bases agree with TRBD2. The ends lost 2 bases at V and 4 bases at J; junction bases unmatched: 10. The germline V gene has CDR1 DFQATT and CDR2 SNEGSKA (reference sequence). The CDR3 is made up of 16 amino acids. The CDR3 loop reads CSARSRSGGSPETQYF. The CDR3 region has the DNA TGCAGTGCTAGATCACGTAGCGGGGGGTCCCCAGAGACCCAGTACTTC.

The rearrangement uses TRBV9 and TRBJ2-3; D is perhaps TRBD1 or TRBD2 (5 bases each). V shed 3 bases and J shed 8 bases, with 13 bases lying between them. Germline V lookup: CDR1 SGDLS, CDR2 YYNGEE. The CDR3 length is 13 residues. CDR3 protein: CASSGGMRVTQYF. The CDR3 coding sequence is TGTGCCAGCAGCGGGGGGATGAGGGTTACGCAGTATTTT.

This clonotype has ten or more counts. V usage is TRBV7-6 and J usage is TRBJ2-5; D unclear. This CDR3 region has 15 residues. V was trimmed by 3 bases and J by 0 bases, leaving 11 bases between them. Germline V CDR1 and CDR2: SGHVS, FNYEAQ. The CDR3 region is CASSLDAGYQETQYF. CDR3 DNA: TGTGCCAGCAGCTTGGACGCCGGGTACCAAGAGACCCAGTACTTC.

This chain links TRBV5-1 with TRBJ1-3; D ambiguous. CDR3 size: 15 residues. V was cut by 1 base and J by 3 bases, with 11 bases left in between. Germline V gene sequence: CDR1 SGHRS, CDR2 YFSETQ. The CDR3 protein is CASSLTASFGNTIYF. The CDR3 region has the DNA TGCGCCAGCAGCTTGACCGCCTCTTTTGGAAACACCATATATTTT.

This clonotype has just a few counts. The chain couples TRBV5-6 to TRBJ1-6; TRBD1 agrees at 9 bases. Germline lookup yields CDR1 SGHDT and CDR2 YYEEEE. Germline trimming cut 6 bases from V and 9 bases from J; bases unmatched to any gene: 13. This CDR3 is 16 amino acids long. For the CDR3, the DNA is TGTGCCAGCAACTCCCGGACGGGGACAGGGTTTTCACCCCTCCACTTT. It encodes CASNSRTGTGFSPLHF.

This clonotype was counted between two and nine times. The chain combines TRBV2 with TRBJ2-7, with 7 bases lining up with TRBD2. The CDR3 has 14 residues. Germline CDR1 and CDR2: SNHLY and FYNNEI. In nucleotides, the CDR3 is TGTGCCAGCAGTGGGCGCGGGAGCTCCTACGAGCAGTGCGTC. Its protein product is CASSGRGSSYEQCV.

This clonotype was seen ten or more times. V and J are TRBV5-1 and TRBJ2-7; maybe TRBD2 (5 bases). Germline assignment: CDR1 SGHRS and CDR2 YFSETQ. The CDR3 extends over 14 amino acids. The V end was cut by 2 bases, the J end by 0 bases, with 9 bases between. The CDR3 coding sequence is TGCGCCAGCAGCTTATCGGGGAGCTCCTACGAGCAGTACTTC. Translation: CASSLSGSSYEQYF.

The genes are TRBV7-2 and TRBJ2-4; a possible D gene is TRBD1 (6 bases). Trimming shortened V by 5 bases and J by 11 bases, and 16 bases separated the two germline ends. The germline gives CDR1 SGHTA, CDR2 FQGNSA. This CDR3 has 13 amino acids. The CDR3 loop is CASSPDRTPVQYF. The CDR3, as DNA: TGTGCCAGCAGCCCAGACAGGACCCCCGTTCAGTACTTC.

This clonotype was picked up a small number of times. The chain carries TRBV5-1 and TRBJ2-7, with D tentatively TRBD1 (6 bases). Germline CDR1 reads SGHRS; CDR2 reads YFSETQ. CDR3 size: 12 residues. V shed 3 bases and J shed 5 bases, with 9 bases lying between them. CDR3 in amino acids: CASSYPGDEQYF. The CDR3 nucleotides read TGCGCCAGCAGCTATCCAGGGGACGAGCAGTACTTC.

This rearrangement joins TRBV20-1 to TRBJ1-2; D not certain. The CDR3 length is 13 residues. Per germline, CDR1 DFQATT and CDR2 SNEGSKA (reference sequence). Trimming cost V 0 bases and J 5 bases, with 10 bases left between them. CDR3 sequence (DNA): TGCAGTGCTAGAGATCTTGAGGGATATGGCTACACCTTC. It encodes CSARDLEGYGYTF.

The rearrangement uses TRBV6-5 and TRBJ2-7; D is ambiguous. The CDR3 is made up of 19 amino acids. The V gene lost 0 bases and the J gene lost 2 bases, with 23 bases spanning the gap. Germline-derived CDR1 and CDR2 are MNHEY and SVGAGI. CDR3 sequence reads: CASSYSNHWVSIFTYEQYV. CDR3 nucleotides: TGTGCCAGCAGTTACTCGAATCATTGGGTATCAATCTTTACCTACGAGCAGTACGTC.

This clonotype was seen only a few times. V usage is TRBV5-1 and J usage is TRBJ1-3; D is possibly TRBD1 (5 bases). Germline values: CDR1 SGHRS, CDR2 YFSETQ. The CDR3 runs 14 residues. V lost 0 bases and J lost 1, with 5 bases in between. For the CDR3, the DNA is TGCGCCAGCAGCTTGGGACAGTCTGGAAACACCATATATTTT. Its protein is CASSLGQSGNTIYF.

A remark on this clonotype: A single base separates this from a much larger clone, so it may be a read error. The chain uses TRBV4-3 and TRBJ2-1; TRBD1 is a possible D gene (5 bases). V was trimmed by 4 bases and J by 0 bases, leaving 16 bases between them. This CDR3 has 17 residues. Germline CDR1 LGHNA, CDR2 YSLEER. The CDR3 DNA sequence: TGCGCCAGCAGCCTCGAAGACAGCGTGTTCTCCTACAATGAGCAGTTCTTC. As protein: CASSLEDSVFSYNEQFF.

Only a few counts were recorded for this clonotype. V usage is TRBV12-3 or TRBV12-4 and J usage is TRBJ2-5, with D perhaps matching TRBD1 (6 bases). CDR3 length: 17 amino acids. V was pared by 5 bases and J by 3 bases, with 22 bases between. CDR3 residues: CASSPGQPGRIKETQYF. In DNA, the CDR3 is TGTGCCAGCAGTCCCGGACAGCCGGGCCGCATAAAAGAGACCCAGTACTTC.